The clone carrying this T cell receptor (beta chain) has a handful of counts. The antigen remains unidentified. This sample was taken from a study of cytomegalovirus exposure and HLA in healthy donors. Regarding the study as a whole: As a later analysis showed, a missense DCLRE1C variant was linked to trimming of TCR beta V- and J-genes. 150 or so TCR beta chains were listed as cytomegalovirus-associated. With high specificity and sensitivity, the classifier reportedly diagnosed cytomegalovirus status. Most observed TCR sequences were rare, whereas some public TCRs were detected in many donors.

Deletions cut 0 bases from V and 3 bases from J, with 17 bases between. The CDR3 length is 18 residues. Per germline, CDR1 MNHEY and CDR2 SMNVEV (reference sequence). PCR amplification relied on 60 Vbeta primers (plus 13 Jbeta primers). The repertoire was sequenced with immunoSEQ multiplex PCR; TCRdb's copy has only in-frame clones and lacks some. The sample holds some 130,000 clones, 70% to 80% seen once. The receptor was isolated from a man aged 25 to 45 in good health and CMV-seronegative. This chain connects TRBV27 to TRBJ2-2; the D gene is possibly TRBD2 (6 bases). The sample comprised PBMCs. The CDR3 protein is CASSLSAPGGIYTGELFF. The CDR3 DNA sequence: TGTGCCAGCAGTTTATCGGCCCCGGGCGGGATTTACACCGGGGAGCTGTTTTTT.